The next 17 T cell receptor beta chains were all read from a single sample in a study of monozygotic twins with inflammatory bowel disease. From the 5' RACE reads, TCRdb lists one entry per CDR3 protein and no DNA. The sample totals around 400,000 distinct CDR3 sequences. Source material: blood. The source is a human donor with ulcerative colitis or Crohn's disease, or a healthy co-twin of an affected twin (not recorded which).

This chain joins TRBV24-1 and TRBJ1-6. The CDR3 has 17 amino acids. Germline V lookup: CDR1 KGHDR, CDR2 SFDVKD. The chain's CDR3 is CATSEVGLRISNSPLHF.

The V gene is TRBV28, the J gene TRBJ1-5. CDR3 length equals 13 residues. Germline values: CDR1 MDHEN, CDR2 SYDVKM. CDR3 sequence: CASSLYSGQPQHF.

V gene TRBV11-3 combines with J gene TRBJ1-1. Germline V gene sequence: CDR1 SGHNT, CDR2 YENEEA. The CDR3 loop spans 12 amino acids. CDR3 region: CASSHDGFEAFF.

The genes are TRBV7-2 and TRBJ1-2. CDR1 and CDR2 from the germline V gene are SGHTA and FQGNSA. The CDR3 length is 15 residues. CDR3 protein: CASSLMTIGPYGYTF.

The CDR3 sequence: CASSFSVTGELFF. This chain links TRBV12-3 or TRBV12-4 with TRBJ2-2. This CDR3 region has 13 residues.

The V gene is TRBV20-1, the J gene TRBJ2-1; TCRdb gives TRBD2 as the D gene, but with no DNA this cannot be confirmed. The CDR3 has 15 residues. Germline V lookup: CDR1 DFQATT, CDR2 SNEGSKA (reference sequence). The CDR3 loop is CSARARTSGKDEQFF.

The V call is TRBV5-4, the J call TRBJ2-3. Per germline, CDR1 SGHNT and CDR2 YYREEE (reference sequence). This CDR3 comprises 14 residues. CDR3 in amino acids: CASSFDKRADTQYF.

CDR3 sequence: CASSVATSGTDTQYF. The chain uses TRBV7-9 and TRBJ2-3. The CDR3 runs to 15 residues. Germline V gene data show CDR1 as SEHNR and CDR2 as FQNEAQ (reference sequence).

The CDR3 loop reads CASSYTTGFGNSPLHF. The V gene is TRBV6-5, the J gene TRBJ1-6; the TCRdb call, TRBD1, lacks DNA for checking. In germline, CDR1 is MNHEY, CDR2 SVGAGI. The CDR3 covers 16 residues.

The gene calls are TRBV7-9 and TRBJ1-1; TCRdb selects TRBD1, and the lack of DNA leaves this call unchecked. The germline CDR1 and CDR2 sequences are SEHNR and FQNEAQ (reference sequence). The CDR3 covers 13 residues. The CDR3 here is CASSPLLNTEAFF.

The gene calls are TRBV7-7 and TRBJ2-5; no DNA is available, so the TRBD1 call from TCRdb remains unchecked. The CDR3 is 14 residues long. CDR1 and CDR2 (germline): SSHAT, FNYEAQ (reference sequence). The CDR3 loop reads CASSSGQNRETQYF. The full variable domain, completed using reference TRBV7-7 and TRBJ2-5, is GAGVSQSPRYKVTKRGQDVTLRCDPISSHATLYWYQQALGQGPEFLTYFNYEAQPDKSGLPSDRFSAERPEGSISTLTIQRTEQRDSAMYRCASSSGQNRETQYFGPGTRLLVL.

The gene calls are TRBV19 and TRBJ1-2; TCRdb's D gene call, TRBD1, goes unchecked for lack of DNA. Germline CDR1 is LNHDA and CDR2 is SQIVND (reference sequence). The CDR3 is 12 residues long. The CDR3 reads CATGQTDYGYTF.

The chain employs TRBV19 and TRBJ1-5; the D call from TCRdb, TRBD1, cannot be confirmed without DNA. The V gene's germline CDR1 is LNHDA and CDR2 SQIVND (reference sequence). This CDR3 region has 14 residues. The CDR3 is CASSNAGDNQPQHF. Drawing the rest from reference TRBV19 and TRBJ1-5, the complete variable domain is DGGITQSPKYLFRKEGQNVTLSCEQNLNHDAMYWYRQDPGQGLRLIYYSQIVNDFQKGDIAEGYSVSREKKESFPLTVTSAQKNPTAFYLCASSNAGDNQPQHFGDGTRLSIL.

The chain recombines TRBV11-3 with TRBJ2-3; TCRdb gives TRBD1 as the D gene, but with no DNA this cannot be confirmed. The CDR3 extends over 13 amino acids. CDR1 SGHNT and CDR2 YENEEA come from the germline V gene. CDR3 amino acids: CAGSSVGPDTQYF.

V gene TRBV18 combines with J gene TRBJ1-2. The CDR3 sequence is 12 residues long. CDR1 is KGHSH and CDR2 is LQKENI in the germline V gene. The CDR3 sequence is CASGQAKQGYTF.

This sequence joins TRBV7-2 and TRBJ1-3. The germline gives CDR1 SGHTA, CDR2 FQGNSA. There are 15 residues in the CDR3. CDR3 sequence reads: CASSSGGASGNTIYF.

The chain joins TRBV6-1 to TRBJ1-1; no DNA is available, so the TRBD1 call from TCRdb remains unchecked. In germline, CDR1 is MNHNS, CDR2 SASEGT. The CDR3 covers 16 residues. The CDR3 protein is CASSPLQGAENTEAFF.